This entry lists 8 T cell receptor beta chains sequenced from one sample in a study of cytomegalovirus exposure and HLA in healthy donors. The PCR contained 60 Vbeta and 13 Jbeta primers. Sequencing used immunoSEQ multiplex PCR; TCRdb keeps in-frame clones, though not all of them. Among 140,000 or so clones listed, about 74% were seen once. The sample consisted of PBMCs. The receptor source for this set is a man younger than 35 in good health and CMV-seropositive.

The DNA for the CDR3 is TGTGCCAGCAGCGACCAGGGACTAGCGACCGGGGAGCTGTTTTTT. Protein product: CASSDQGLATGELFF. This chain connects TRBV5-4 to TRBJ2-2; 10 bases agree with TRBD2. Per the germline V gene, CDR1 is SGHNT and CDR2 is YYREEE (reference sequence). With V trimmed by 4 bases and J by 5 bases, 5 bases remained unmatched. The CDR3 runs 15 residues.

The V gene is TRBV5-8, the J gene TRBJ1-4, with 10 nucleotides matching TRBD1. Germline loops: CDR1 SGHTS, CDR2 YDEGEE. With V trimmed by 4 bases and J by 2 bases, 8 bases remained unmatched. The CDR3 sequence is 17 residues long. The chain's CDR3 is CASSRTGGISTNEKLFF. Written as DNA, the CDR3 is TGTGCCAGCAGCAGGACAGGGGGAATAAGCACTAATGAAAAACTGTTTTTT.

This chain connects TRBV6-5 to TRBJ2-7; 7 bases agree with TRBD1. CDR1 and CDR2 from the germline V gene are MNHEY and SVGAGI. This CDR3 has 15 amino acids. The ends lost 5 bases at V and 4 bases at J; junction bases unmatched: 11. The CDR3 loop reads CASSKRTGELYEQYF. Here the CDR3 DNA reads TGTGCCAGCAGTAAGAGGACAGGAGAGCTTTACGAGCAGTACTTC.

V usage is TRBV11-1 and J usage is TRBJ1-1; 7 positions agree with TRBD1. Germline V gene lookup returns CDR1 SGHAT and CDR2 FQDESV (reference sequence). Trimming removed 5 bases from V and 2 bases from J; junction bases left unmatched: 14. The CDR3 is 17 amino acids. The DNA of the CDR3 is TGTGCCAGCAGCATGATCCGGGACAGCACCTTAAACACTGAAGCTTTCTTT. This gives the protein CASSMIRDSTLNTEAFF. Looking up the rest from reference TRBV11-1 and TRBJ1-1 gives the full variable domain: EAEVAQSPRYKITEKSQAVAFWCDPISGHATLYWYRQILGQGPELLVQFQDESVVDDSQLPKDRFSAERLKGVDSTLKIQPAELGDSAMYLCASSMIRDSTLNTEAFFGQGTRLTVV.

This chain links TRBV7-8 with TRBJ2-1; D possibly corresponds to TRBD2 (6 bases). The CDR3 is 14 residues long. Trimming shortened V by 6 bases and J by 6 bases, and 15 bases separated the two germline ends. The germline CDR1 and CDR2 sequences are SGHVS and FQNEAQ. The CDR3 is CASSSGTLSNEQFF. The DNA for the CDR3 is TGTGCCAGCAGTTCCGGGACTCTAAGCAATGAGCAGTTCTTC.

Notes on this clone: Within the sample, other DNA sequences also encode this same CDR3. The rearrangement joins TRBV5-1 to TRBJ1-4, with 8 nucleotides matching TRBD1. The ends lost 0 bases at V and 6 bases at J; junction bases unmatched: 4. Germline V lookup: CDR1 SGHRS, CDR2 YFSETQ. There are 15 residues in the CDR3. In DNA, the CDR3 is TGCGCCAGCAGCTTGGCCGGACAGGGCGATGAAAAACTGTTTTTT. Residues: CASSLAGQGDEKLFF. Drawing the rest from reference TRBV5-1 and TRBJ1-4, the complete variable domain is KAGVTQTPRYLIKTRGQQVTLSCSPISGHRSVSWYQQTPGQGLQFLFEYFSETQRNKGNFPGRFSGRQFSNSRSEMNVSTLELGDSALYLCASSLAGQGDEKLFFGSGTQLSVL.

The CDR3 spells CASSQPLLGGKPQHF. The CDR3 nucleotides read TGTGCCAGCAGCCAACCCCTCCTGGGGGGAAAGCCCCAGCATTTT. The rearrangement links TRBV28 to TRBJ1-5; possible D gene TRBD1, 5 bases. Deletions cut 6 bases from V and 8 bases from J, with 20 bases between. CDR3 size: 15 residues. Germline loops: CDR1 MDHEN, CDR2 SYDVKM. The full variable domain, completed using reference TRBV28 and TRBJ1-5, is DVKVTQSSRYLVKRTGEKVFLECVQDMDHENMFWYRQDPGLGLRLIYFSYDVKMKEKGDIPEGYSVSREKKERFSLILESASTNQTSMYLCASSQPLLGGKPQHFGDGTRLSIL.

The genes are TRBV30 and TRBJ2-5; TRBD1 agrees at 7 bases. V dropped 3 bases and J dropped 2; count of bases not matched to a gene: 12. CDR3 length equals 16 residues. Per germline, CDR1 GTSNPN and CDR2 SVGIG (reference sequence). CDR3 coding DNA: TGTGCCTGGAGCTTTATACCTCAGGGGGAACAAGAGACCCAGTACTTC. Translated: CAWSFIPQGEQETQYF.